This TCR beta chain stems from a study of blood T cell repertoires in COVID-19. In the study overall: Donors in the United States, Italy and Spain gave samples during acute or convalescent COVID-19. Nucleic acid was either cDNA or gDNA, and it came from T cells, B-cell-depleted T cells, or PBMCs.

V was pared by 4 bases and J by 5 bases, with 16 bases of the junction left unmatched. The germline V gene has CDR1 LNHDA and CDR2 SQIVND (reference sequence). The CDR3 sequence is 17 residues long. Original analysis: Cell counts per sample came from amplifying reference gene primers. TCRdb's table, derived via immunoSEQ multiplex PCR, lists solely in-frame clones and lacks some. V, J and clone size were drawn from that table, and D and trimming were deduced from the DNA. Of some 83,000 clones in the sample, about 90% were seen once. This sequence joins TRBV19 and TRBJ2-5; 7 bases are shared with TRBD1. Sequences were obtained from peripheral blood. The sequence was collected from an elderly man in a cohort sampled during active COVID-19. Here the CDR3 DNA reads TGTGCCAGTAGTAAGGGGGCGATGGGGACCTGGATGGAGACCCAGTACTTC. This codes for CASSKGAMGTWMETQYF. The full variable domain, with the rest looked up from reference TRBV19 and TRBJ2-5, is DGGITQSPKYLFRKEGQNVTLSCEQNLNHDAMYWYRQDPGQGLRLIYYSQIVNDFQKGDIAEGYSVSREKKESFPLTVTSAQKNPTAFYLCASSKGAMGTWMETQYFGPGTRLLVL.